This T cell receptor beta chain emerged from a study of blood T cell repertoires in COVID-19. Study as a whole: Samples came from the United States, Italy and Spain, spanning acute and convalescent COVID-19. T cells, B-cell-depleted T cells, or PBMCs supplied cDNA or gDNA.

The germline V gene encodes CDR1 LNHDA and CDR2 SQIVND (reference sequence). With V trimmed by 4 bases and J by 4 bases, 4 bases remained unmatched. CDR3 length equals 14 residues. In the original processing: Using reference gene primer amplification, nucleated cell counts were estimated. Clones were sequenced by immunoSEQ multiplex PCR, and TCRdb holds only the in-frame ones, with some missing. For V, J and clone size, that table is used; D and trimming come from the DNA. The sample records tens of thousands of clones, about 84% being singletons. V gene TRBV19 combines with J gene TRBJ2-3; 8 bases fit TRBD1. Sequenced sample: peripheral blood. The receptor's source is a human donor in a cohort sampled during active COVID-19. The CDR3, as DNA: TGTGCCAGTAGTACAGGACAGGGCGCAGATACGCAGTATTTT. Protein sequence: CASSTGQGADTQYF.